A selection of T cell receptor beta chains follows, all from one sample in a study of blood T cell repertoires in COVID-19. Method: immunoSEQ multiplex PCR; TCRdb's copy keeps in-frame clones and lacks some. This table has some 240,000 clones, 80% appearing once. Sequences were obtained from peripheral blood. These receptors were obtained from a woman aged 70 to 79 with acute or convalescent COVID-19. Both conserved end residues are part of each CDR3. A D gene is named only where the DNA matches it firmly. Expanded clones get a size class; other rows say once, few or many, or leave the size out.

size: -
J: TRBJ2-7
D: TRBD1
V: TRBV6-5
CDR3: CASSYYKTGSEQYF
DNA: TGTGCCAGCAGTTACTATAAGACAGGGTCCGAGCAGTACTTC

size: -
J: TRBJ2-3
D: TRBD2
V: TRBV7-2
CDR3: CASSPRTSGGDTQYF
DNA: TGTGCCAGCAGCCCCAGGACTAGCGGTGGAGATACGCAGTATTTT

size: few
J: TRBJ2-1
D: TRBD2
V: TRBV3-1/TRBV3-2
CDR3: CASSSTPGLAGVEQFF
DNA: TGTGCCAGCAGCTCGACTCCGGGACTAGCGGGGGTTGAGCAGTTCTTC

size: few
J: TRBJ1-5
D: -
V: TRBV2
CDR3: CASSEALRGASNQPQHF
DNA: TGTGCCAGCAGTGAAGCCCTTCGGGGGGCCAGCAATCAGCCCCAGCATTTT

size: once
J: TRBJ2-7
D: TRBD1
V: TRBV10-2
CDR3: CASTSDRAFNEQYF
DNA: TGCGCCAGCACCTCGGACAGGGCATTCAACGAGCAGTACTTC

size: -
J: TRBJ2-7
D: TRBD2
V: TRBV6-2/TRBV6-3
CDR3: CASSSPGLAVSYEQYF
DNA: TGTGCCAGCAGTTCCCCGGGACTAGCGGTCTCCTACGAGCAGTACTTC

size: -
J: TRBJ2-2
D: -
V: TRBV24-1
CDR3: CATKAGMNTGELFF
DNA: TGTGCCACCAAAGCAGGGATGAACACCGGGGAGCTGTTTTTT

size: -
J: TRBJ2-1
D: TRBD2
V: TRBV15
CDR3: CATSRVASGFNEQFF
DNA: TGTGCCACCAGCAGAGTGGCTAGCGGGTTCAATGAGCAGTTCTTC

size: -
J: TRBJ2-3
D: TRBD2
V: TRBV9
CDR3: CASSVAGVTDTQYF
DNA: TGTGCCAGCAGCGTTGCGGGGGTCACAGATACGCAGTATTTT

size: -
J: TRBJ2-7
D: -
V: TRBV10-3
CDR3: CAIHNNQGNSYEQYF
DNA: TGTGCCATCCATAACAACCAGGGGAACTCCTACGAGCAGTACTTC

size: -
J: TRBJ1-4
D: TRBD1
V: TRBV5-1
CDR3: CASRQGEKLFF
DNA: TGCGCCAGCAGACAGGGGGAAAAACTGTTTTTT

size: -
J: TRBJ2-3
D: TRBD1
V: TRBV7-9
CDR3: CASSGGQGRTDTQYF
DNA: TGTGCCAGCAGCGGCGGACAGGGGCGCACAGATACGCAGTATTTT

size: -
J: TRBJ2-2
D: -
V: TRBV7-2
CDR3: CASSLEGYAGELFF
DNA: TGTGCCAGCAGCTTGGAGGGTTACGCCGGGGAGCTGTTTTTT

size: -
J: TRBJ2-1
D: -
V: TRBV24-1
CDR3: CATSDASVVNEQFF
DNA: TGTGCCACCAGTGATGCGTCGGTCGTGAATGAGCAGTTCTTC

size: -
J: TRBJ2-2
D: TRBD1
V: TRBV2
CDR3: CASQGQRNTGELFF
DNA: TGTGCCAGCCAGGGACAGCGGAACACCGGGGAGCTGTTTTTT

size: -
J: TRBJ1-2
D: TRBD1
V: TRBV6-1
CDR3: CATVQGDNYGYTF
DNA: TGTGCCACCGTTCAGGGGGATAACTATGGCTACACCTTC

size: -
J: TRBJ2-7
D: -
V: TRBV6-2/TRBV6-3
CDR3: CASSYGRGSSYEQYF
DNA: TGTGCCAGCAGTTACGGGAGGGGGAGCTCCTACGAGCAGTACTTC

size: -
J: TRBJ2-3
D: -
V: TRBV3-1/TRBV3-2
CDR3: CASSQTASTDTQYF
DNA: TGTGCCAGCAGTCAGACAGCTAGCACAGATACGCAGTATTTT

size: -
J: TRBJ1-1
D: -
V: TRBV2
CDR3: CASSFGDSVEAFF
DNA: TGTGCCAGCAGCTTCGGCGACAGCGTTGAAGCTTTCTTT

size: -
J: TRBJ2-1
D: TRBD2
V: TRBV5-4
CDR3: CASSMGLAGTEQFF
DNA: TGTGCCAGCAGCATGGGACTAGCGGGTACTGAGCAGTTCTTC

size: -
J: TRBJ2-5
D: TRBD1
V: TRBV6-2/TRBV6-3
CDR3: CASSYGTEAQTQYF
DNA: TGTGCCAGCAGTTATGGGACAGAGGCTCAGACCCAGTACTTC

size: -
J: TRBJ2-5
D: -
V: TRBV7-3
CDR3: CASSYRGQETQYF
DNA: TGTGCCAGCAGTTACCGGGGGCAAGAGACCCAGTACTTC

size: -
J: TRBJ2-1
D: -
V: TRBV21-1
CDR3: CASMRGESSYNEQFF
DNA: TGTGCCAGCATGCGGGGGGAGAGCTCCTACAATGAGCAGTTCTTC

size: -
J: TRBJ2-1
D: -
V: TRBV27
CDR3: CASSSTLHNEQFF
DNA: TGTGCCAGCAGTTCGACACTCCACAATGAGCAGTTCTTC

size: -
J: TRBJ2-1
D: TRBD2
V: TRBV9
CDR3: CASSVVRAGGYNEQFF
DNA: TGTGCCAGCAGCGTAGTGAGAGCGGGGGGTTACAATGAGCAGTTCTTC

size: -
J: TRBJ1-5
D: TRBD1
V: TRBV19
CDR3: CASSRDRNQPQHF
DNA: TGTGCCAGTAGCCGGGACAGGAATCAGCCCCAGCATTTT

size: -
J: TRBJ2-7
D: -
V: TRBV6-5
CDR3: CASSYKAGTYEQYF
DNA: TGTGCCAGCAGTTACAAGGCAGGAACCTACGAGCAGTACTTC

size: -
J: TRBJ1-1
D: -
V: TRBV14
CDR3: CASSQVREGGEAFF
DNA: TGTGCCAGCAGCCAAGTCCGGGAAGGCGGTGAAGCTTTCTTT